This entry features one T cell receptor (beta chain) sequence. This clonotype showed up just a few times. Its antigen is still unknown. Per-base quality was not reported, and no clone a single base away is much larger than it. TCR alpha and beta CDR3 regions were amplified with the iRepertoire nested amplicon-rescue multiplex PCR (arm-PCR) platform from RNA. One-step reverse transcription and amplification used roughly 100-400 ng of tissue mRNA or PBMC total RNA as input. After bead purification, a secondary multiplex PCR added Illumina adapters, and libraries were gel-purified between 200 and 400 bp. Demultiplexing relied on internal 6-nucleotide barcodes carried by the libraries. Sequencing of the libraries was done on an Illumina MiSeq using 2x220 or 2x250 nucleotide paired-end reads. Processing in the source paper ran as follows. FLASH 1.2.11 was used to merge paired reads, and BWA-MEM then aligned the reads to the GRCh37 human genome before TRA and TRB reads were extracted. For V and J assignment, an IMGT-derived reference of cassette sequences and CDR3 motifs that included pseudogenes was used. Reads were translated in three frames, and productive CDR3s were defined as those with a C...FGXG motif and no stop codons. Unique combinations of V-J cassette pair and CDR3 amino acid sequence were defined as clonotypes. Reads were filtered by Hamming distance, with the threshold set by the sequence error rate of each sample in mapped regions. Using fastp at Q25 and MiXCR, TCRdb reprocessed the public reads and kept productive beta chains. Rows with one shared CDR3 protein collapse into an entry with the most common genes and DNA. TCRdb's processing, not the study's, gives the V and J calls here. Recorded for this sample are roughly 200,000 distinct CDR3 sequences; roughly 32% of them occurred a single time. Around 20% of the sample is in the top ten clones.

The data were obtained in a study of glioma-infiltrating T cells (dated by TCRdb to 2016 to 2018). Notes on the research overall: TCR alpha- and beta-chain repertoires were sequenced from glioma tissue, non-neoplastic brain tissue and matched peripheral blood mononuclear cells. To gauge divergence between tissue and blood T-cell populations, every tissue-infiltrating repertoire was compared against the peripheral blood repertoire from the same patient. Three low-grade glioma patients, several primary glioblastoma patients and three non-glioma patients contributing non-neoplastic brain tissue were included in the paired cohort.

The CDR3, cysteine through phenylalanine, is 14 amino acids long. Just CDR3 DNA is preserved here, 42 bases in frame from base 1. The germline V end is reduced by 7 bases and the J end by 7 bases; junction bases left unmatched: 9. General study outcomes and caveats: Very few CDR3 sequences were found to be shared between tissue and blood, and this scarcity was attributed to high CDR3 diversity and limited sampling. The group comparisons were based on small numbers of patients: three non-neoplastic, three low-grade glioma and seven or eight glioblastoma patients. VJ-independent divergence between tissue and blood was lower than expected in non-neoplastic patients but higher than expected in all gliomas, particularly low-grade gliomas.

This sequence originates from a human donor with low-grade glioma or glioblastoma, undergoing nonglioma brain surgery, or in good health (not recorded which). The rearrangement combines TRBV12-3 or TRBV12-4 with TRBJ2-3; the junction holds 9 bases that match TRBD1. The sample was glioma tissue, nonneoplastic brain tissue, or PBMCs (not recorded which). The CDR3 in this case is CASTETGGGYTQYF. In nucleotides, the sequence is TGTGCCAGCACCGAAACAGGGGGCGGATATACGCAGTATTTT.